These 28 T cell receptor beta chains were all obtained from the same sample, sequenced in a study of early T cells in non-severe SARS-CoV-2 infection. TCRdb re-analysed the 5' RACE reads in MiXCR, keeping a single row per CDR3 protein. The profile shows 25,000 to 30,000 distinct CDR3 sequences, about 4.6% of them singletons. The sample was whole blood. The receptors here all came from an adult who was a healthcare worker with PCR-confirmed SARS-CoV-2 infection or an uninfected control (not recorded which).

This clonotype was detected ten times or more. J is TRBJ1-4 and V is TRBV18; TRBD1 agrees at 7 bases. J was trimmed by 8 bases and V by 4 bases; bases with no gene match: 13. The germline V gene encodes CDR1 KGHSH and CDR2 LQKENI. The CDR3 is 16 amino acids. CDR3 loop: CASSRGQAQGYEKLFF. CDR3 nucleotides: TGTGCCAGCTCACGAGGACAGGCGCAAGGTTACGAAAAACTGTTTTTT. The full variable domain, rest sourced from reference TRBV18 and TRBJ1-4, is NAGVMQNPRHLVRRRGQEARLRCSPMKGHSHVYWYRQLPEEGLKFMVYLQKENIIDESGMPKERFSAEFPKEGPSILRIQQVVRGDSAAYFCASSRGQAQGYEKLFFGSGTQLSVL.

In regard to this clonotype: One base away lies a much larger clone, so this may be a sequencing read error. V usage is TRBV3-1 and J usage is TRBJ2-5; weak D call: TRBD1 (5 bases). This CDR3 comprises 13 residues. Germline CDR1 is LGHDT and CDR2 is YNNKEL (reference sequence). In DNA, the CDR3 is TGTGCCGGCAGCCAAGACAGCCAGGGGACCCAGTACTTC. Protein product: CAGSQDSQGTQYF.

This clonotype was picked up a small number of times. This chain links TRBV30 with TRBJ1-1; 8 bases line up with TRBD1. The CDR3 covers 13 residues. Germline V lookup: CDR1 GTSNPN, CDR2 SVGIG (reference sequence). V was clipped by 3 bases and J by 3 bases; unmatched bases: 3. The CDR3 is CAWSVTGDTEAFF. CDR3 nucleotides: TGTGCCTGGAGCGTGACAGGGGACACTGAAGCTTTCTTT.

Many counts were recorded for this clonotype. The genes are TRBV28 and TRBJ2-7; no firm D call. V lost 6 bases, J lost 1 base, and 10 bases lay in between. This CDR3 is built from 13 residues. From germline, CDR1 is MDHEN and CDR2 SYDVKM. The CDR3 loop reads CASSQVPSYEQYF. CDR3 nucleotides: TGTGCCAGCAGCCAGGTTCCTTCCTACGAGCAGTACTTC.

This clonotype appeared many times. This chain joins TRBV6-2 or TRBV6-3 and TRBJ2-5; D is possibly TRBD1 (6 bases). The length of the CDR3 is 17 residues. CDR1 and CDR2 from the germline V gene are MNHEY and SVGEGT. Trimming removed 6 bases at V and 2 bases at J, with 22 bases between. This CDR3 reads CASRIKSRDTPQETQYF. CDR3 nucleotides: TGTGCCAGCAGAATAAAATCCCGGGACACCCCACAAGAGACCCAGTACTTC.

This clonotype was counted ten times or more. This sequence joins TRBV18 and TRBJ1-2; 7 bases line up with TRBD1. In germline, CDR1 is KGHSH, CDR2 LQKENI. V was clipped by 4 bases and J by 2 bases; unmatched bases: 10. The CDR3 loop spans 16 amino acids. CDR3 nucleotides: TGTGCCAGCTCACTTTCCGGGACAGAGCCCAACTATGGCTACACCTTC. This sequence encodes CASSLSGTEPNYGYTF.

This clonotype showed up just a few times. J is TRBJ2-3 and V is TRBV5-1; TRBD2 matches 13 bases. V trimming: 0 bases; J trimming: 4 bases; junction bases outside the gene matches: 2. Germline CDR1 is SGHRS and CDR2 is YFSETQ. This CDR3 comprises 16 residues. This chain's CDR3 is CASSLGGTSGADTQYF. The CDR3 DNA reads as TGCGCCAGCAGCTTGGGAGGGACTAGCGGGGCAGATACGCAGTATTTT.

This clonotype was picked up many times. Written as DNA, the CDR3 is TGCGCCAGCAGCTCCGGGGGGCATAAAGAAAAACTGTTTTTT. Protein sequence: CASSSGGHKEKLFF. The chain employs TRBV5-1 and TRBJ1-4, with a tentative D call TRBD1 (6 bases). The CDR3 is 14 residues long. Germline V gene sequence: CDR1 SGHRS, CDR2 YFSETQ. Trimming shortened V by 3 bases and J by 8 bases, and 14 bases separated the two germline ends.

This clonotype has ten or more counts. This rearrangement joins TRBV5-1 to TRBJ2-2, with D unresolved. The CDR3 length is 14 residues. Germline CDR1 reads SGHRS; CDR2 reads YFSETQ. V was cut by 4 bases and J by 0 bases, with 7 bases left in between. CDR3 region: CASSPPSNTGELFF. The CDR3 DNA follows: TGCGCCAGCAGCCCCCCGTCGAACACCGGGGAGCTGTTTTTT.

This clonotype occurred many times. CDR3 bases: TGTGCCATCACCGACAGACGGGTCCTATACGAGCAGTACTTC. Residues: CAITDRRVLYEQYF. V is TRBV10-3 and J is TRBJ2-7; the D gene is possibly TRBD1 (5 bases). The ends were cut back, 7 bases at V and 4 bases at J, with 17 bases in the middle. This CDR3 is 14 amino acids long. The germline V gene encodes CDR1 ENHRY and CDR2 SYGVKD.

This clonotype was observed at least ten times. J is TRBJ1-6 and V is TRBV5-6, with 7 bases matching TRBD1. Germline V lookup: CDR1 SGHDT, CDR2 YYEEEE. Germline trimming cut 2 bases from V and 6 bases from J; bases unmatched to any gene: 5. The CDR3 is made up of 15 amino acids. CDR3 bases: TGTGCCAGCAGCTTACCGGGACAGATTAATTCACCCCTCCACTTT. This gives the protein CASSLPGQINSPLHF.

There are many counts of this clonotype. The chain links TRBV7-2 to TRBJ2-6; D is uncertain. The CDR3 covers 15 residues. Trimming pared 3 bases from V and 2 bases from J, leaving 8 bases between. Germline CDR1 reads SGHTA; CDR2 reads FQGNSA. The CDR3 region has the DNA TGTGCCAGCAGCTTGGCGACGGCTGGGGCCAACGTCCTGACTTTC. Residues: CASSLATAGANVLTF.

This clonotype was detected ten times or more. This rearrangement joins TRBV5-1 to TRBJ1-6, with D maybe TRBD1 (5 bases). The germline V gene has CDR1 SGHRS and CDR2 YFSETQ. There are 15 residues in the CDR3. Deletions cut 4 bases from V and 10 bases from J, with 18 bases between. DNA for the CDR3: TGCGCCAGCAGCCTTACGACAGACCTAAAGTCACCCCTCCACTTT. Protein sequence: CASSLTTDLKSPLHF.

The chain has TRBV7-9 and TRBJ2-1, with D unresolved. Germline V CDR1 and CDR2: SEHNR, FQNEAQ (reference sequence). This CDR3 region has 14 residues. V was cut by 0 bases and J by 8 bases, with 11 bases left in between. CDR3 sequence: CASSLAQTMDEQFF. The CDR3 DNA reads TGTGCCAGCAGCTTAGCCCAGACCATGGATGAGCAGTTCTTC.

In this sample, this clonotype turned up many times. This sequence joins TRBV11-2 and TRBJ2-5; D not resolved. This CDR3 comprises 14 residues. Germline V gene lookup returns CDR1 SGHAT and CDR2 FQNNGV. V gave up 5 bases and J gave up 3 bases, with 13 bases separating them. CDR3 loop: CASSESPVKETQYF. The CDR3 DNA reads as TGTGCCAGCAGCGAAAGCCCCGTGAAAGAGACCCAGTACTTC.

J is TRBJ2-3 and V is TRBV24-1; D is unresolved. With 0 bases removed from V and 2 bases from J, the gap between germline ends came to 11 bases. From germline, CDR1 is KGHDR and CDR2 SFDVKD. This CDR3 region has 16 residues. Here the CDR3 reads CATSDLDHYTTDTQYF. In DNA, the CDR3 is TGTGCCACCAGTGATTTGGACCACTATACCACAGATACGCAGTATTTT.

This clonotype appeared many times. The chain recombines TRBV2 with TRBJ1-3; no reliable D call. V was cut by 2 bases and J by 4 bases, with 12 bases left in between. In germline, CDR1 is SNHLY, CDR2 FYNNEI. This CDR3 has 15 amino acids. CDR3 protein: CASSETSVGGNTIYF. In nucleotides, the CDR3 is TGTGCCAGCAGTGAAACATCAGTTGGGGGAAACACCATATATTTT.

The table lists this clonotype with many counts. This chain joins TRBV4-2 and TRBJ2-7, with D perhaps TRBD1 or TRBD2 (5 bases each). V gave up 0 bases and J gave up 0 bases, with 18 bases separating them. From germline, CDR1 is LGHNA and CDR2 YNFKEQ. This CDR3 spans 18 amino acids. The CDR3 region has the DNA TGTGCCAGCAGCCAAGACCGAGGGGCCGAGCATAGCTCCTACGAGCAGTACTTC. It encodes CASSQDRGAEHSSYEQYF.

This clonotype showed up many times. The V call is TRBV7-2, the J call TRBJ2-1; possible D gene TRBD2, 7 bases. CDR3 length: 16 amino acids. Trimming removed 1 base at V and 7 bases at J, with 17 bases between. Germline CDR1 SGHTA, CDR2 FQGNSA. Here the CDR3 DNA reads TGTGCCAGCAGCTTAGTCGGGGGGCCTCGTTGGAATGAGCAGTTCTTC. Amino acids: CASSLVGGPRWNEQFF.

This clonotype was picked up many times. V usage is TRBV5-6 and J usage is TRBJ2-4, with D maybe TRBD2 (5 bases). From germline, CDR1 is SGHDT and CDR2 YYEEEE. V lost 3 bases, J lost 2 bases, and 6 bases lay in between. The CDR3 has 13 residues. This CDR3 reads CASSYGTKNIQYF. The CDR3 bases are TGTGCCAGCAGCTACGGGACCAAAAACATTCAGTACTTC.

The chain recombines TRBV7-2 with TRBJ1-2, with D unclear. Germline CDR1 and CDR2: SGHTA and FQGNSA. V was trimmed by 5 bases and J by 4 bases, leaving 17 bases between them. This CDR3 region has 15 residues. In nucleotides, the CDR3 is TGTGCCAGCAGCGCCGGGGTCCAGAGGCTCTATGGCTACACCTTC. It translates to CASSAGVQRLYGYTF.

The V call is TRBV12-3 or TRBV12-4, the J call TRBJ1-1; TRBD1 matches at 10 bases. The length of the CDR3 is 16 residues. The J segment lost 1 base and the V segment lost 2 bases, leaving 4 bases of the junction unmatched. CDR3 in DNA: TGTGCCAGCAGTTTACCGGGACAGGGGTCGAACACTGAAGCTTTCTTT. It is translated as CASSLPGQGSNTEAFF.

This clonotype has more than one count but fewer than ten. The V and J genes are TRBV11-2 and TRBJ2-3; a weak D match, TRBD2 (6 bases). The CDR3 sequence is 16 residues long. Looked up from germline, CDR1 is SGHAT and CDR2 is FQNNGV. V was cut by 5 bases and J by 0 bases, with 15 bases left in between. CDR3 DNA sequence: TGTGCCAGCAGCCTACGTCGGGACTCAAGCACAGATACGCAGTATTTT. Its translation: CASSLRRDSSTDTQYF.

This clonotype was detected ten times or more. The chain links TRBV5-4 to TRBJ2-1; 10 bases are shared with TRBD2. With 4 bases clipped from V and 5 bases from J, the junction kept 6 bases outside the gene matches. This CDR3 contains 15 residues. Germline V gene sequence: CDR1 SGHNT, CDR2 YYREEE (reference sequence). Here the CDR3 reads CASSPSAGGNNEQFF. As DNA, the CDR3 is TGTGCCAGCAGCCCATCAGCGGGGGGGAACAATGAGCAGTTCTTC.

This clonotype was seen a handful of times. The chain joins TRBV7-9 to TRBJ1-4; tentatively, D is TRBD1 (6 bases). CDR3 length equals 15 residues. Germline CDR1 is SEHNR and CDR2 is FQNEAQ (reference sequence). V lost 5 bases to trimming and J lost 10 bases, with 20 bases between them. DNA for the CDR3: TGTGCCAGCAGCCCCCCAGGGGCTCCTGAGGGAAAACTGTTTTTT. Its protein product is CASSPPGAPEGKLFF.

This clonotype was detected only a few times. In nucleotides, the CDR3 is TGTGCCAGCAGCTCGAGACAGGGGGCAGGAGAGACCCAGTACTTC. It encodes CASSSRQGAGETQYF. This sequence joins TRBV7-2 and TRBJ2-5; 10 bases line up with TRBD1. Trimming cost V 4 bases and J 4 bases; bases outside gene matches: 6. Germline loops: CDR1 SGHTA, CDR2 FQGNSA. The CDR3 is 15 residues long.

A few counts support this clonotype. V gene TRBV29-1 combines with J gene TRBJ2-5; D is undetermined. V lost 6 bases and J 2 bases, leaving 10 bases between the germline ends. The CDR3 spans 12 residues. The germline CDR1 and CDR2 sequences are SQVTM and ANQGSEA. The DNA for the CDR3 is TGCAGCGTCCTCGGCCTACAAGAGACCCAGTACTTC. Protein: CSVLGLQETQYF.

This clonotype was seen repeatedly, ten times or more. The chain has TRBV5-1 and TRBJ1-3; 10 nucleotides line up with TRBD1. The CDR3 is 15 amino acids. Unmatched junction bases numbered 3, after V lost 4 bases and J lost 2 bases. Germline V gene sequence: CDR1 SGHRS, CDR2 YFSETQ. The chain's CDR3 is CASSPGTGAGNTIYF. CDR3 nucleotides: TGCGCCAGCAGCCCCGGGACAGGGGCTGGAAACACCATATATTTT.